This TCR beta chain was captured by sequencing in a study of T cell responses to AZD1222 COVID-19 vaccine. Study-wide findings and caveats: Nearly half of spike-specific TCRs reportedly go after variant regions that carry no mutations. Repertoires were sampled only after the peak T cell response. Clonal diversity may have been underestimated in mostly white British donors.

Comment on this clone: What it binds is not known.

Profiled with immunoSEQ multiplex PCR; TCRdb holds only in-frame clones, not every one. The sample has tens of thousands of clones; 75% to 90% are singletons. Pooled in the analysis were second doses at about 4 or about 12 weeks. The CDR3 runs to 13 residues. CDR1 SGHRS and CDR2 YFSETQ come from the germline V gene. V was trimmed by 0 bases and J by 2 bases, leaving 5 bases between them. Sequenced material: peripheral blood, taken 28 days after the second AZD1222 dose. The clonotype was recovered from an adult who received the AZD1222 COVID-19 vaccine. The chain uses TRBV5-1 and TRBJ1-2, with unresolved D. In DNA form, the CDR3 reads TGCGCCAGCAGCTTGGTCCGGAACTATGGCTACACCTTC. This gives the protein CASSLVRNYGYTF. The full variable domain, in which reference TRBV5-1 and TRBJ1-2 provide the parts outside the CDR3, is KAGVTQTPRYLIKTRGQQVTLSCSPISGHRSVSWYQQTPGQGLQFLFEYFSETQRNKGNFPGRFSGRQFSNSRSEMNVSTLELGDSALYLCASSLVRNYGYTFGSGTRLTVV.